The sequence of this T cell receptor (beta chain) was determined in a study of blood T cell repertoires in COVID-19. Background on the study: COVID-19 samples, acute and convalescent, were from the United States, Italy and Spain. Nucleic acid was either cDNA or gDNA, and it came from T cells, B-cell-depleted T cells, or PBMCs.

Germline V gene sequence: CDR1 MNHEY, CDR2 SMNVEV (reference sequence). The CDR3 sequence is 15 residues long. Trimming stripped 7 bases from V and 4 bases from J, with 14 bases between. Original analysis: Reference gene primer amplification in the assay estimated nucleated cell counts. The protocol was immunoSEQ multiplex PCR, while the TCRdb copy is restricted to in-frame clones and leaves out a portion. V, J and clone size are taken as reported in that table, and D and trimming were inferred from the DNA itself. The sample contains approximately 90,000 clones, 75% to 95% of which appear only once.

The rearrangement uses TRBV27 and TRBJ1-6; a possible D gene is TRBD1 (5 bases). The clonotype originates from a man aged 60 to 75 with acute or convalescent COVID-19. Sequencing was done on a sample of peripheral blood. The CDR3 DNA reads TGTGCCAGCAAGACGACAGACCAATATAATTCACCCCTCCACTTT. Translating it yields CASKTTDQYNSPLHF.